Presented here are 21 T cell receptor beta chains from one specimen sequenced in a study of T cells in Graves' hyperthyroidism and ophthalmopathy. TCR beta CDR3 regions were amplified from RNA transcripts. In the first-round RT-PCR of the TCR CDR3, the HTBI primer set was used. TCRdb used MiXCR to reprocess the multiplex PCR reads, holding one entry per CDR3 protein. The table has hundreds of thousands of distinct CDR3 sequences, over 12% seen once; the top ten hold about 13%. Sequencing used blood. The receptors were gathered from a man between 18 and 35 years old with Graves' ophthalmopathy.

This clonotype was found many times. The CDR3 loop reads CASSQDGGTGAREQYF. The CDR3, as DNA: TGCGCCAGCAGCCAAGATGGGGGGACAGGGGCTCGGGAGCAGTACTTC. The rearrangement uses TRBV4-1 and TRBJ2-7; 10 nucleotides align to TRBD1. This CDR3 spans 16 amino acids. V was clipped by 0 bases and J by 7 bases; unmatched bases: 9. Germline CDR1 is MGHRA and CDR2 is YSYEKL.

The table lists this clonotype with a few counts. This chain joins TRBV27 and TRBJ2-7, with 7 bases identical to TRBD1. The CDR3 length is 15 residues. In germline, CDR1 is MNHEY, CDR2 SMNVEV (reference sequence). V trimming: 5 bases; J trimming: 2 bases; junction bases outside the gene matches: 9. CDR3 amino acids: CASSPRQGSTYEQYF. The CDR3 nucleotides are TGTGCCAGCAGTCCTAGACAGGGATCTACCTACGAGCAGTACTTC.

With regard to this clonotype: This clone may be a read error of a much larger clone one base away. Here the CDR3 DNA reads TGTGCCAGCAGCCGGGACGGGGGAGGCTACAATGAGCAGTTCTTC. Encoded protein: CASSRDGGGYNEQFF. This sequence joins TRBV7-2 and TRBJ2-1, with D perhaps TRBD2 (6 bases). V lost 5 bases and J lost 3, with 14 bases in between. Looked up from germline, CDR1 is SGHTA and CDR2 is FQGNSA. CDR3 length: 15 amino acids.

This clonotype was seen many times. This chain uses TRBV10-3 with TRBJ2-3, with TRBD2 identical over 8 bases. CDR1 and CDR2 from the germline V gene are ENHRY and SYGVKD. CDR3 length: 15 amino acids. Germline trimming cut 2 bases from V and 4 bases from J; bases unmatched to any gene: 5. The CDR3 region has the DNA TGTGCCATCAGTGAGGGCGGGAGGTCCCCAGATACGCAGTATTTT. As protein: CAISEGGRSPDTQYF.

This clonotype was recorded at least ten times. The rearrangement joins TRBV7-9 to TRBJ2-7; no clear D. Germline V CDR1 and CDR2: SEHNR, FQNEAQ (reference sequence). The V gene lost 4 bases and the J gene lost 3 bases, with 16 bases spanning the gap. The CDR3 consists of 15 residues. CDR3 DNA: TGTGCCAGCAGCTCAGGCGCACTCGACGGCTACGAGCAGTACTTC. Protein product: CASSSGALDGYEQYF.

This clonotype was found once. This chain links TRBV6-5 with TRBJ1-1, with a possible D match to TRBD1 (5 bases). Trimming stripped 7 bases from V and 0 bases from J, with 12 bases between. The CDR3 is made up of 14 amino acids. In germline, CDR1 is MNHEY, CDR2 SVGAGI. DNA for the CDR3: TGTGCCAGCACCACGTCGGGGCTGAACACTGAAGCTTTCTTT. It is translated as CASTTSGLNTEAFF.

This chain connects TRBV7-8 to TRBJ2-3, with 7 positions matching TRBD2. This CDR3 has 15 residues. CDR1 is SGHVS, CDR2 FQNEAQ, per germline. J was trimmed by 7 bases and V by 2 bases; bases with no gene match: 9. CDR3 sequence: CASSLNAGAGNTQYF. The CDR3 DNA sequence: TGTGCCAGCAGCTTAAACGCGGGAGCGGGGAATACGCAGTATTTT.

At least ten counts were recorded for this clonotype. This chain links TRBV7-9 with TRBJ2-1; D unresolved. The CDR3 is 15 residues long. Germline V gives CDR1 SEHNR, CDR2 FQNEAQ (reference sequence). The ends were cut back, 6 bases at V and 4 bases at J, with 16 bases in the middle. The chain's CDR3 is CASRLPSKIYNEQFF. The CDR3 nucleotides read TGTGCCAGCAGGTTACCAAGCAAGATATACAATGAGCAGTTCTTC.

This clonotype has a handful of counts. This CDR3 reads CASSLSGSGANVLTF. The CDR3 coding sequence is TGTGCCAGCAGTTTGAGTGGCTCTGGGGCCAACGTCCTGACTTTC. The chain links TRBV6-1 to TRBJ2-6; D uncertain. There are 15 residues in the CDR3. Germline assignment: CDR1 MNHNS and CDR2 SASEGT. V gave up 5 bases and J gave up 0 bases, with 8 bases separating them.

This clonotype was observed many times. This sequence joins TRBV7-3 and TRBJ2-1, with TRBD2 matching over 7 bases. Germline-derived CDR1 and CDR2 are SGHTA and FQGTGA. CDR3 length: 13 residues. After removal of 5 bases from V and 6 bases from J, the junction contained 4 bases not matched to a gene. The CDR3 here is CASSPGGLNEQFF. The CDR3 coding sequence is TGTGCCAGCAGCCCGGGAGGTCTCAATGAGCAGTTCTTC.

At least ten counts were recorded for this clonotype. The rearrangement links TRBV6-2 or TRBV6-3 to TRBJ2-2, with D perhaps matching TRBD1 (5 bases). Trimming took 7 bases from V and 4 from J, leaving 13 bases between them. The germline V gene encodes CDR1 MNHEY and CDR2 SVGEGT. The CDR3 runs 14 residues. CDR3 in DNA: TGTGCCAGCACCGCTAGTGGGGCCACCGGGGAGCTGTTTTTT. Amino acids: CASTASGATGELFF.

V usage is TRBV4-1 and J usage is TRBJ2-1, with 7 bases aligning to TRBD2. This CDR3 is built from 12 residues. V dropped 8 bases and J dropped 6; count of bases not matched to a gene: 4. CDR1 and CDR2 from the germline V gene are MGHRA and YSYEKL. In DNA, the CDR3 is TGCGCCAGCGTGGGGGGGAGCAATGAGCAGTTCTTC. Translated: CASVGGSNEQFF.

This clonotype has at least ten counts. The chain employs TRBV27 and TRBJ2-1; 7 nucleotides agree with TRBD2. V was clipped by 4 bases and J by 3 bases; unmatched bases: 6. The CDR3 is 15 residues long. The germline V gene encodes CDR1 MNHEY and CDR2 SMNVEV (reference sequence). The CDR3 DNA sequence: TGTGCCAGCAGTTCGGGGAGGGACTACTACAATGAGCAGTTCTTC. It is translated as CASSSGRDYYNEQFF.

This clonotype was found a few times. The genes are TRBV4-1 and TRBJ2-6, with D maybe TRBD1 (6 bases). The length of the CDR3 is 14 residues. V dropped 5 bases and J dropped 2 bases, with 7 bases sitting between them. Germline loops: CDR1 MGHRA, CDR2 YSYEKL. The CDR3 bases are TGCGCCAGCAGCTCAGGGGCTGGGGCCAACGTCCTGACTTTC. It specifies CASSSGAGANVLTF.

The J gene is TRBJ2-1, the V gene TRBV30; D perhaps matches TRBD2 (5 bases). Germline assignment: CDR1 GTSNPN and CDR2 SVGIG (reference sequence). Trimming stripped 2 bases from V and 9 bases from J, with 11 bases between. The CDR3 runs 12 residues. CDR3 sequence: CAWSKLAGEQFF. CDR3 sequence (DNA): TGTGCCTGGAGTAAGCTAGCTGGTGAGCAGTTCTTC.

The CDR3 nucleotides read TGTGCCAGCAGCTTAAGCGGCCCAGGGTCCTACGAGCAGTACTTC. Translation gives CASSLSGPGSYEQYF. The genes are TRBV7-3 and TRBJ2-7; the D gene is possibly TRBD1 (5 bases). Between the trimmed V and J ends, which lost 1 base and 1 base, there was a span of 11 bases. Looked up from germline, CDR1 is SGHTA and CDR2 is FQGTGA. The CDR3 has 15 amino acids. Supplemented by reference TRBV7-3 and TRBJ2-7, the full variable domain reads GAGVSQTPSNKVTEKGKYVELRCDPISGHTALYWYRQSLGQGPEFLIYFQGTGAADDSGLPNDRFFAVRPEGSVSTLKIQRTERGDSAVYLCASSLSGPGSYEQYFGPGTRLTVT.

The V call is TRBV11-2, the J call TRBJ2-1; 15 bases fit TRBD2. The CDR3 has 18 amino acids. J was trimmed by 6 bases and V by 6 bases; bases with no gene match: 12. Germline V lookup: CDR1 SGHAT, CDR2 FQNNGV. The CDR3 spells CASSRTRTSGRVVNEQFF. CDR3 DNA sequence: TGTGCCAGCAGTCGAACCAGGACTAGCGGGAGGGTGGTCAATGAGCAGTTCTTC.

This clonotype has a count of ten or more. CDR3 region: CASSLGFAGETQYF. The DNA for the CDR3 is TGTGCCAGCAGCCTCGGATTCGCGGGGGAGACCCAGTACTTC. V gene TRBV7-2 combines with J gene TRBJ2-5, with a tentative D call TRBD2 (6 bases). Germline V gene sequence: CDR1 SGHTA, CDR2 FQGNSA. Trimming removed 5 bases at V and 5 bases at J, with 15 bases between. This CDR3 has 14 amino acids. Drawing the rest from reference TRBV7-2 and TRBJ2-5, the complete variable domain is GAGVSQSPSNKVTEKGKDVELRCDPISGHTALYWYRQSLGQGLEFLIYFQGNSAPDKSGLPSDRFSAERTGGSVSTLTIQRTQQEDSAVYLCASSLGFAGETQYFGPGTRLLVL.

This clonotype was seen at least ten times. The V call is TRBV20-1, the J call TRBJ2-7; the match to TRBD2 covers 9 bases. CDR3 length: 13 amino acids. Losses at the gene ends were 0 bases for V and 7 bases for J; bases not matched to a gene: 4. Germline V gene sequence: CDR1 DFQATT, CDR2 SNEGSKA (reference sequence). Here the CDR3 DNA reads TGCAGTGCTAGAGATGAGGCGGGAGGGGAGCAGTACTTC. Protein: CSARDEAGGEQYF.

With respect to this clonotype: A clone one base away is much larger, so this may be a read error. The genes are TRBV7-6 and TRBJ2-1; unclear D gene. The CDR3 totals 14 residues. Germline lookup yields CDR1 SGHVS and CDR2 FNYEAQ. In nucleotides, the CDR3 is TGTGTCAGCAGCTTAGTGGTAACTGACAATGAGCAGTTCTTC. Protein sequence: CVSSLVVTDNEQFF.

The rearrangement joins TRBV6-1 to TRBJ2-1; 9 bases align to TRBD2. The junction had 11 bases not matched to a gene; V was cut back by 4 bases and J by 10 bases. The germline V gene has CDR1 MNHNS and CDR2 SASEGT. This CDR3 region has 15 residues. CDR3 nucleotides: TGTGCCAGCAGTGTCAGCGGGGGGACGGGCCGCGAGCAGTTCTTC. Amino acid sequence: CASSVSGGTGREQFF.